Below, one T cell receptor beta chain is given with its context. This entry belongs to a study of beta chain features in type 1 diabetes. Expressed TCRB transcripts were sequenced after all isolated RNA was converted to cDNA. Sequencing used immunoSEQ multiplex PCR; TCRdb keeps in-frame clones, though not all of them. The sample consists of about 340,000 clones, 6.5% to 10% of them appearing once. Specimen: central memory CD4+ T cells from blood. The source of this sequence is a young woman in good health.

The CDR3 DNA reads as TGTGCCAGTAGTAACCCGGACAGGAATCAGCCCCAGCATTTT. The encoded protein is CASSNPDRNQPQHF. This chain connects TRBV19 to TRBJ1-5; 7 positions match TRBD1. The CDR3 contains 14 residues. CDR1 is LNHDA and CDR2 is SQIVND in the germline V gene (reference sequence). J gave up 4 bases and V 4 bases, and 4 bases lay outside the gene matches.